The clone carrying this T cell receptor (beta chain) was picked up a small number of times. This record belongs to a study of blood T cell repertoires in COVID-19. From germline, CDR1 is PRHDT and CDR2 FYEKMQ (reference sequence). The CDR3 spans 13 residues. Trimming left V 5 bases short and J 8 bases short, with 15 bases between. TCRdb keeps only in-frame clones here, not all; method: immunoSEQ multiplex PCR. The sample lists about 9,200 clones, roughly 80% seen once, with roughly 7.3% in the top ten. The source of this sequence is an older man with active COVID-19. The specimen sequenced was peripheral blood. The rearrangement joins TRBV13 to TRBJ1-1; D may be TRBD1 (6 bases). The CDR3 loop reads CASSVSQGIEAFF. CDR3 in DNA: TGTGCCAGCAGCGTCTCTCAGGGGATCGAAGCTTTCTTT.